Below, 3 T cell receptor beta chains from the same sample are listed, as sequenced in a study of blood T cell repertoires in COVID-19. Using immunoSEQ multiplex PCR, the repertoire was profiled, and TCRdb retains in-frame clones only, with some absent. The table shows about 270,000 clones, with about 83% occurring only once. Material for sequencing was peripheral blood. The receptors shown here come from a man older than 75 with acute or convalescent COVID-19.

This CDR3 is CASRHTGGITGELFF. The DNA of the CDR3 is TGTGCCAGCAGGCACACAGGGGGAATCACCGGGGAGCTGTTTTTT. V usage is TRBV3-1 (or the pseudogene TRBV3-2) and J usage is TRBJ2-2; 8 nucleotides agree with TRBD1. The length of the CDR3 is 15 residues. V shed 6 bases and J 4 bases; nucleotides not matched to a gene: 7. Germline loops: CDR1 LGHDT, CDR2 YNNKEL (reference sequence).

The chain is built from TRBV27 and TRBJ1-1, with D unresolved. CDR3 length equals 12 residues. Trimming shortened V by 0 bases and J by 10 bases, and 9 bases separated the two germline ends. Germline CDR1 reads MNHEY; CDR2 reads SMNVEV (reference sequence). The CDR3 sequence is CASSLSGSGAFF. CDR3 nucleotide sequence: TGTGCCAGCAGTTTATCGGGTTCAGGAGCTTTCTTT.

There are a few counts of this clone. The chain is built from TRBV7-9 and TRBJ2-7, with a possible D match to TRBD1 (8 bases). V lost 1 base to trimming and J lost 3 bases, with 13 bases between them. The germline CDR1 and CDR2 sequences are SEHNR and FQNEAQ (reference sequence). The CDR3 extends over 15 amino acids. DNA of the CDR3: TGTGCCAGCAGCTTAGAACAGGGGGGGAACTACGAGCAGTACTTC. This translates into CASSLEQGGNYEQYF.